These 5 T cell receptor beta chains originate from one sample sequenced in a study of radiation and T cells in renal cell carcinoma. Some clones are missing from TCRdb's copy, which holds only in-frame ones; the method was immunoSEQ multiplex PCR. The sample shows roughly 130,000 clones, over 75% of them seen only once. Described time point: baseline pretreatment blood. Treatment denoted: 15 Gy SBRT to primary tumor, nephrectomy 4 weeks later. Source: blood, taken from a patient whose treatment included radiotherapy and nephrectomy. The receptors derive from a woman aged 45 to 65 with renal cell carcinoma.

The CDR3 DNA reads as TGTGCCAGCAGCTTACTAGCGGTAGGGAAAGAGACCCAGTACTTC. Translating it yields CASSLLAVGKETQYF. The chain recombines TRBV7-9 with TRBJ2-5; 7 bases align to TRBD2. The CDR3 contains 15 residues. The V segment lost 2 bases and the J segment 3 bases; nucleotides outside the gene matches: 6. Germline CDR1 is SEHNR and CDR2 is FQNEAQ (reference sequence).

The chain joins TRBV19 to TRBJ1-5; tentative D call: TRBD1 (5 bases). V lost 10 bases, J lost 6 bases, and 19 bases lay in between. CDR3 size: 14 residues. CDR1 and CDR2 from the germline V gene are LNHDA and SQIVND (reference sequence). For the CDR3, the DNA is TGTGCCACCACGTCGGGGGGGGTCAGTCAGCCCCAGCATTTT. It specifies CATTSGGVSQPQHF.

V and J are TRBV2 and TRBJ2-6; D remains ambiguous. Between the trimmed V and J ends, which lost 6 bases and 2 bases, there was a span of 5 bases. In germline, CDR1 is SNHLY, CDR2 FYNNEI. This CDR3 spans 13 amino acids. CDR3 amino acids: CASRGPGANVLTF. The CDR3 DNA reads TGTGCCAGCAGGGGTCCTGGGGCCAACGTCCTGACTTTC.

The genes are TRBV19 and TRBJ2-1; 9 bases agree with TRBD2. The CDR3 is 15 residues long. V trimming: 6 bases; J trimming: 5 bases; junction bases outside the gene matches: 8. Germline V gene sequence: CDR1 LNHDA, CDR2 SQIVND (reference sequence). The CDR3 spells CASSVGSGGHNEQFF. The CDR3, as DNA: TGTGCCAGTAGCGTGGGTAGCGGGGGCCACAATGAGCAGTTCTTC.

This clone was detected only once. The chain uses TRBV6-1 and TRBJ1-3; possibly TRBD1 for D (5 bases). Germline V gives CDR1 MNHNS, CDR2 SASEGT. Trimming pared 2 bases from V and 2 bases from J, leaving 10 bases between. The CDR3 sequence is 15 residues long. The DNA of the CDR3 is TGTGCCAGCAGTGAATCGGCAGGGCCTGGAAACACCATATATTTT. Protein sequence: CASSESAGPGNTIYF.